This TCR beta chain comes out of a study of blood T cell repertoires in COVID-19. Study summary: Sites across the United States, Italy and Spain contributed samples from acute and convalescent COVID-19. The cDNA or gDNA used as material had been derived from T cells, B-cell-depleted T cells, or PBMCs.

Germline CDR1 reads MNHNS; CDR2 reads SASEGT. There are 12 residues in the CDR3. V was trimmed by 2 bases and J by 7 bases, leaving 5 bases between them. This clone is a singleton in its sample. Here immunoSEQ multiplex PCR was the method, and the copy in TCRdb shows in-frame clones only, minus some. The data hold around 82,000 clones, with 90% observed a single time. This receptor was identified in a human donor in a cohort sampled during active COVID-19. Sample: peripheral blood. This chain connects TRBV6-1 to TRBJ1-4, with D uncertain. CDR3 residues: CASSERGEKLFF. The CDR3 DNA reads TGTGCCAGCAGTGAAAGAGGTGAAAAACTGTTTTTT.